This entry is about one T cell receptor (beta chain). This clone appeared a single time. Its cognate antigen has yet to be identified. Within one base of it there is no much larger clone, and no base qualities were kept. This entry is derived from a study of blood T cell repertoires in COVID-19 (dated by TCRdb to 2020 to 2022). Turning to the overall study: Samples from collaborators originated in the United States, Italy and Spain and spanned both the acute and convalescent phases of COVID-19. Samples were obtained from the ongoing ImmuneRACE study (first 160 participants) and from 1,254 subjects provided by 6 global collaborators. The material from the prospective study consisted of cDNA or gDNA derived from T cells, B-cell-depleted T cells, or PBMCs. A freely available public database, intended as a resource for researchers studying the immune response to SARS-CoV-2, is where the repertoires were released. The sample metadata nearly always contained a de-identified subject ID, COVID-19 status, age in years and sex. Subjects who had been exposed to COVID-19, were actively infected with it, or had recovered from it provided the deeply sampled blood TCRbeta repertoires that made up the dataset. HLA class I and class II types, where available, came from metadata supplied by the sample provider rather than from assay-based typing.

TCRbeta CDR3 regions were amplified from genomic DNA by means of the immunoSEQ Assay, a bias-controlled multiplex PCR. The authors' pipeline ran thus. Nucleated cell counts per sample were estimated from amplification of reference gene primers within the assay. To quantify the absolute abundance of each unique TCRbeta CDR3 rearrangement, sequence reads were collapsed and filtered. For each sample, productive Simpson clonality was calculated as the square root of Simpson's diversity index over productive rearrangements. TCRdb re-hosts the immuneACCESS table, in-frame sequences only. Its copies lack some clones; in the studies checked, an unresolved V gene accounts for under half of them, and the cause for the rest is not known. V and J calls and clone size are those listed in that table; D and trimming were worked out from the DNA. The sample contains roughly 380,000 clones, approximately 91% of them found a single time. Of the sample, around 1.5% is held by the ten largest clones.

At one collaborating source in Seattle, patients were enrolled during active infection and were followed longitudinally through the course of disease. Each collaborating institution followed its own protocols to collect whole blood in K2EDTA tubes. Collaborator samples were shipped for TCRbeta analysis as frozen whole blood, isolated PBMCs, or DNA extracted from either sample type. What the study reported, not specific to this receptor: How much clinical and demographic metadata was included differed by source and by participant, and the metadata was provided uncurated.

The CDR3 spans 16 residues, from the cysteine through the phenylalanine. Only the CDR3 region is kept as DNA, spanning 48 bases read in frame from base 1. Based on the germline V gene (reference sequence), the CDR1 and CDR2 sequences are LNHNV and YYDKDF. Trimming removed 0 bases from V and 4 bases from J, leaving 15 bases between the germline ends. Sequencing input: peripheral blood. This TCR derives from a woman aged 40 to 55 with COVID-19, enrolled during active disease. The sequence is built from TRBV15 and TRBJ1-1, with the identity of the D gene unclear. The DNA sequence reads TGTGCCACCAGCAGAGATCAAGGAAGGGAGGGCACTGAAGCTTTCTTT. The translation is CATSRDQGREGTEAFF. Joined to the reference TRBV15 and TRBJ1-1 proteins, this CDR3 gives the full variable domain: DAMVIQNPRYQVTQFGKPVTLSCSQTLNHNVMYWYQQKSSQAPKLLFHYYDKDFNNEADTPDNFQSRRPNTSFCFLDIRSPGLGDTAMYLCATSRDQGREGTEAFFGQGTRLTVV.